Listed below are T cell receptor beta chains from one sample, sequenced in a study of immune cell composition in non-small cell lung cancer. Generated by immunoSEQ multiplex PCR, the TCRdb table keeps only in-frame clones and is missing some. The sample includes 8,500 to 9,500 clones, approximately 75% of them seen just once. Sequencing was performed on non-adjacent lung tissue. Receptors were obtained from a human donor with non-small cell lung cancer. Both conserved end residues are part of each CDR3. Each record gives: clone size, D gene, J gene, V gene, CDR3 protein, CDR3 DNA. A D gene is named only where the DNA matches it firmly. Rows give clone size only sometimes, using once, few, many, or a class for an expanded clone.

>NA|NA|TRBJ1-1|TRBV30
CAWSVRGTEAFF
TGTGCCTGGAGTGTACGGGGTACTGAAGCTTTCTTT
>once|NA|TRBJ2-7|TRBV2
CASSEAQVGQYF
TGTGCCAGCAGTGAAGCGCAGGTCGGTCAGTACTTC
>NA|NA|TRBJ2-1|TRBV29-1
CSVGGGQGPLGEQFF
TGCAGCGTTGGGGGGGGGCAGGGCCCCCTGGGAGAGCAGTTCTTC
>NA|TRBD1|TRBJ1-3|TRBV19
CASSSLAGQGADTIYF
TGTGCCAGTAGTTCCCTCGCGGGACAGGGGGCCGACACCATATATTTT
>NA|NA|TRBJ1-1|TRBV10-2
CASSELRTWGTEAFF
TGCGCCAGCAGTGAGTTACGTACCTGGGGCACTGAAGCTTTCTTT
>once|NA|TRBJ2-3|TRBV28
CASSLAGPRTDTQYF
TGTGCCAGCAGTTTAGCGGGGCCCCGCACAGATACGCAGTATTTT
>NA|NA|TRBJ2-3|TRBV6-5
CASSSHRVGGTDTQYF
TGTGCCAGCAGTTCCCACAGGGTCGGGGGCACAGATACGCAGTATTTT
>NA|TRBD1|TRBJ2-7|TRBV11-3
CASSLKTGEQYF
TGTGCCAGCAGCTTAAAGACAGGGGAGCAGTACTTC
>few|TRBD2|TRBJ2-1|TRBV7-8
CASSSSGGIYYNEQFF
TGTGCCAGCAGCTCATCGGGAGGCATCTACTACAATGAGCAGTTCTTC
>NA|NA|TRBJ2-5|TRBV19
CASSTPGQKPYQETQYF
TGTGCCAGTAGTACCCCCGGACAGAAACCGTACCAAGAGACCCAGTACTTC
>NA|NA|TRBJ1-5|TRBV2
CASSDRRNNQPQHF
TGTGCCAGCAGTGATAGGCGGAATAATCAGCCCCAGCATTTT
>NA|TRBD1|TRBJ2-3|TRBV18
CASSPTGGFTDTQYF
TGTGCCAGCTCACCGACAGGGGGTTTCACAGATACGCAGTATTTT
>few|NA|TRBJ2-3|TRBV7-7
CASSFGGSTDTQYF
TGTGCTAGCAGCTTTGGCGGGAGCACAGATACGCAGTATTTT
>NA|NA|TRBJ2-2|TRBV12-1
CASSPGRVSGTGELFF
TGTGCCAGCAGCCCCGGCAGGGTTTCTGGAACCGGGGAGCTGTTTTTT
>NA|NA|TRBJ2-5|TRBV28
CASGLTGTQYF
TGTGCCAGCGGGCTGACGGGGACCCAGTACTTC
>NA|NA|TRBJ2-3|TRBV11-2
CASSLRGTSTDTQYF
TGTGCCAGCAGCTTAAGGGGAACTAGCACAGATACGCAGTATTTT
>NA|NA|TRBJ1-1|TRBV19
CASTRAGPAEAFF
TGTGCCAGTACTAGGGCAGGGCCGGCTGAAGCTTTCTTT
>NA|NA|TRBJ2-4|TRBV6-6
CASSGGENIQYF
TGTGCCAGCAGCGGAGGGGAAAACATTCAGTACTTC
>NA|NA|TRBJ2-2|TRBV7-2
CASSLVGLARGELFF
TGTGCCAGCAGCTTAGTTGGTCTAGCTCGAGGGGAGCTGTTTTTT
>NA|NA|TRBJ2-2|TRBV5-6
CASSLAPGELFF
TGTGCCAGCAGCCTAGCTCCCGGGGAGCTGTTTTTT
>NA|TRBD2|TRBJ2-3|TRBV13
CASSGLAGNTDTQYF
TGTGCCAGCAGCGGACTAGCGGGGAACACAGATACGCAGTATTTT
>NA|NA|TRBJ1-2|TRBV14
CASSQDLESGYTF
TGTGCCAGCAGCCAAGATCTAGAGAGTGGCTACACCTTC
>NA|NA|TRBJ2-5|TRBV11-2
CASSLGRARKETQYF
TGTGCCAGCAGCTTGGGCAGGGCTCGTAAGGAGACCCAGTACTTC
>NA|NA|TRBJ1-6|TRBV6-5
CASSYYRIGNSPLHF
TGTGCCAGCAGTTACTACAGGATTGGCAATTCACCCCTCCACTTT
>NA|NA|TRBJ1-1|TRBV19
CATRTGARWDF
TGTGCCACCCGGACGGGTGCGCGGTGGGACTTT
>NA|TRBD2|TRBJ2-1|TRBV5-1
CASSSLGLAGIGVNEQFF
TGCGCCAGCAGCTCCCTGGGACTAGCGGGAATAGGTGTCAATGAGCAGTTCTTC
>NA|NA|TRBJ2-6|TRBV7-9
CASSPHPGANVLTF
TGTGCCAGCAGCCCCCACCCGGGGGCCAACGTCCTGACTTTC
>once|TRBD1|TRBJ1-2|TRBV19
CASSIDLTGQGGYGYTF
TGTGCCAGTAGTATAGACTTGACCGGACAGGGAGGATATGGCTACACCTTC
>NA|NA|TRBJ1-2|TRBV6-5
CASRDGGYTF
TGTGCCAGCAGGGACGGGGGCTACACCTTC
>few|NA|TRBJ1-2|TRBV29-1
CSVIEVRSGAFNYGYTF
TGCAGCGTCATCGAGGTCAGGAGTGGGGCCTTTAACTATGGCTACACCTTC
>NA|NA|TRBJ2-3|TRBV11-2
CASSPSQGITDTQYF
TGTGCCAGCAGCCCCTCCCAGGGAATCACAGATACGCAGTATTTT
>NA|NA|TRBJ2-7|TRBV9
CASSVGLGGGYEQYF
TGTGCCAGCAGCGTAGGTCTGGGAGGAGGCTACGAGCAGTACTTC
>NA|NA|TRBJ2-2|TRBV6-5
CASSYQGSLGGELFF
TGTGCCAGCAGTTACCAAGGCTCGCTGGGTGGGGAGCTGTTTTTT
>NA|NA|TRBJ2-6|TRBV7-2
CASSSTGVQSGANVLTF
TGTGCCAGCAGCTCGACAGGTGTCCAGTCTGGGGCCAACGTCCTGACTTTC
>NA|TRBD1|TRBJ2-5|TRBV6-5
CASRLGTGGRETQYF
TGTGCCAGCAGGCTGGGGACAGGGGGCCGGGAGACCCAGTACTTC
>few|TRBD1|TRBJ2-5|TRBV4-1
CASSQGGQGSKTQYF
TGCGCCAGCAGCCAAGGGGGACAGGGAAGTAAGACCCAGTACTTC
>NA|NA|TRBJ1-1|TRBV11-2
CASSLHQVGTMNTEAFF
TGTGCCAGCAGCTTACATCAGGTCGGGACAATGAACACTGAAGCTTTCTTT